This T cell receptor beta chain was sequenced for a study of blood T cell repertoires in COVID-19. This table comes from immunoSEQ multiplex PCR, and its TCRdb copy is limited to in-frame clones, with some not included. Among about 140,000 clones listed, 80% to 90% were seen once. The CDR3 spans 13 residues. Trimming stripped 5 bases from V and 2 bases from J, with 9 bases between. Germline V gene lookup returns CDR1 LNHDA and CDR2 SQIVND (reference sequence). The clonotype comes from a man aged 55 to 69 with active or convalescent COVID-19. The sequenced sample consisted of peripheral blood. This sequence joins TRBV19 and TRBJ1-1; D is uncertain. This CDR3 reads CASSPTPNTEAFF. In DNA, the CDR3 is TGTGCCAGTAGTCCGACTCCCAACACTGAAGCTTTCTTT. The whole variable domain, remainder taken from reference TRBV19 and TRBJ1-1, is DGGITQSPKYLFRKEGQNVTLSCEQNLNHDAMYWYRQDPGQGLRLIYYSQIVNDFQKGDIAEGYSVSREKKESFPLTVTSAQKNPTAFYLCASSPTPNTEAFFGQGTRLTVV.